Listed below are T cell receptor beta chains from one sample, sequenced in a study of PD-1 blockade in classical Hodgkin lymphoma. Produced via immunoSEQ multiplex PCR; TCRdb's table is partial and in-frame only. The data hold under 80,000 clones, with 87% observed a single time. Sequenced here: peripheral blood mononuclear cells (PBMCs), sampled before the fourth cycle of nivolumab. These receptors were obtained from a human donor with classical Hodgkin lymphoma. The CDR3 runs from the conserved cysteine through the conserved F or W. D genes are given only for firm matches. Rows may omit the clone size; those that give it use once, few, many or a size class.

>TRBJ1-1|TRBD1|.|TRBV27
TGTGCCAGCAAAAGACCCGGGACAGGCCACCCTGAAGCTTTCTTT
CASKRPGTGHPEAFF
>TRBJ1-5|.|once|TRBV7-2
TGTGCCAGCAGCTACGTGCCAAATAGCAATCAGCCCCAGCATTTT
CASSYVPNSNQPQHF
>TRBJ2-2|.|.|TRBV28
TGTGCCAGCATAGTAGAGGGGACCGGGGAGCTGTTTTTT
CASIVEGTGELFF
>TRBJ2-2|.|.|TRBV5-1
TGCGCCAGCAGCTTGGAAACAGGGCCCGGGGAGCTGTTTTTT
CASSLETGPGELFF
>TRBJ1-4|TRBD1|.|TRBV5-1
TGCGCCAGCAGCCCGGGACAGGGGGCCGGGGGGGAAAAACTGTTTTTT
CASSPGQGAGGEKLFF
>TRBJ2-5|.|.|TRBV18
TGTGCCAGCTCACCCGGACGGAACCAAGAGACCCAGTACTTC
CASSPGRNQETQYF
>TRBJ1-5|.|.|TRBV19
TGTGCCAGTAGTGGGGGTGAGTTGAGCAATCAGCCCCAGCATTTT
CASSGGELSNQPQHF
>TRBJ1-2|.|.|TRBV14
TGTGCCAGCAGTCAAACACACGGACGTTTGCGTAATGGCTACACCTTC
CASSQTHGRLRNGYTF
>TRBJ1-6|.|.|TRBV7-8
TGTGCCAGCAGCCCTCCGCAGAATTCACCCCTCCACTTT
CASSPPQNSPLHF
>TRBJ2-5|.|.|TRBV7-9
TGTGCCAGCGGTAGGGGGGGCGAGACCCAGTACTTC
CASGRGGETQYF
>TRBJ1-5|TRBD1|.|TRBV7-8
TGTGCCAGCAGCTACTCACTGGCAGGGGGGCTGATTAGCAATCAGCCCCAGCATTTT
CASSYSLAGGLISNQPQHF
>TRBJ1-2|.|.|TRBV6-1
TGTGCCAGTCGCCATACTCATAACTATGGCTACACCTTC
CASRHTHNYGYTF
>TRBJ1-1|.|.|TRBV28
TGTGCCAGCAAACAGCAAGACCGGGCTCTTGAAGCTTTCTTT
CASKQQDRALEAFF
>TRBJ1-1|.|.|TRBV5-1
TGCGCCAGCAGCTTGGTGGGGACGTGGAACACTGAAGCTTTCTTT
CASSLVGTWNTEAFF
>TRBJ1-4|.|few|TRBV27
TGTGCCAGCAGTTTCCAGGGTTTAGGGACTAATGAAAAACTGTTTTTT
CASSFQGLGTNEKLFF
>TRBJ2-5|.|.|TRBV5-1
TGCGCCAGCAGTCTTCAAGGGTTGGTTCAAGAGACCCAGTACTTC
CASSLQGLVQETQYF
>TRBJ1-5|.|.|TRBV21-1
TGTGCCAGTCTGGACAGGGGGCCAGGATCGGCCCAGCATTTT
CASLDRGPGSAQHF
>TRBJ2-1|.|.|TRBV5-1
TGCGCCAGCAGCTTGGGACAGAGCTACAATGAGCAGTTCTTC
CASSLGQSYNEQFF
>TRBJ2-1|.|.|TRBV11-2
TGTGCCAGCAGCTCCCAGCCCGGGAACGCGTTGGACAATGAGCAGTTCTTC
CASSSQPGNALDNEQFF
>TRBJ1-5|.|few|TRBV4-2
TGTGCCAGCAGCCAAGGTTATTGGGGGTCGGCTGGGGAAAGACAGCCCCAGCATTTT
CASSQGYWGSAGERQPQHF
>TRBJ2-5|TRBD2|once|TRBV5-1
TGCGCCAGCAGCTTGGCTACTAGCGGGGTCCAAGAGACCCAGTACTTC
CASSLATSGVQETQYF
>TRBJ2-7|TRBD1|.|TRBV5-1
TGCGCCAGCAGCCCGGTGGCAGGGGGCTCCTACGAGCAGTACTTC
CASSPVAGGSYEQYF
>TRBJ2-2|TRBD2|.|TRBV2
TGTGCCAGCCGGGGGGGCCACGTCGGGGAGCTGTTTTTT
CASRGGHVGELFF
>TRBJ1-5|.|.|TRBV28
TGTGCCAGCTACGGGTGGGCCAGGGGAAACAATCAGCCCCAGCATTTT
CASYGWARGNNQPQHF
>TRBJ1-1|TRBD1|.|TRBV29-1
TGCAGCGTGGGAGGGGGCGGATTCTCGTCCACTGAAGCTTTCTTT
CSVGGGGFSSTEAFF
>TRBJ1-5|.|.|TRBV5-1
TGCGCCAGCAGCACAGGACAGCTCAATCAGCCCCAGCATTTT
CASSTGQLNQPQHF
>TRBJ2-7|.|once|TRBV14
TGTGCCAGCAGCCTTTACCAGTACGAGCAGTACTTC
CASSLYQYEQYF
>TRBJ2-7|.|.|TRBV7-9
TGTGCCAGCAGCGCTCCGTCGGCCTCCTACGAGCAGTACTTC
CASSAPSASYEQYF
>TRBJ1-5|TRBD1|.|TRBV9
TGTGCCAGCAGCGGAGGGACAGGGGGAGACAATCAGCCCCAGCATTTT
CASSGGTGGDNQPQHF
>TRBJ2-5|TRBD1|.|TRBV5-1
TGCGCCAGCAGCGCGACAGGGGGCGGCGAGACCCAGTACTTC
CASSATGGGETQYF
>TRBJ2-3|.|.|TRBV2
TGTGCCAGCAGTCGCGTTGGTGAGGGACCCACAGATACGCAGTATTTT
CASSRVGEGPTDTQYF
>TRBJ1-3|.|.|TRBV7-9
TGTGCCAGCATGCGGGATCCAGGAAACACCATATATTTT
CASMRDPGNTIYF
>TRBJ2-3|TRBD2|.|TRBV9
TGTGCCAGCAGCTCCAGGACTAGTACAGATACGCAGTATTTT
CASSSRTSTDTQYF
>TRBJ1-3|.|.|TRBV15
TGTGCCACCAGCAGAGATCTGAGATTAAGCTCTGGAAACACCATATATTTT
CATSRDLRLSSGNTIYF
>TRBJ2-7|TRBD1|.|TRBV5-1
TGCGCCAGCAGCTCAACAGGGGACTACGAGCAGTACTTC
CASSSTGDYEQYF
>TRBJ1-5|.|.|TRBV27
TGTGCCAGCAGTCCCTTAGGCAAGGATCAGCCCCAGCATTTT
CASSPLGKDQPQHF
>TRBJ1-1|.|.|TRBV19
TGTGCCAGTAGGGCCCGTGACAAGGGCATTATGAACACTGAAGCTTTCTTT
CASRARDKGIMNTEAFF
>TRBJ2-5|TRBD1|.|TRBV5-6
TGTGCCAGCAGCTTGTGGACAGGGTACCAAGAGACCCAGTACTTC
CASSLWTGYQETQYF
>TRBJ1-5|.|once|TRBV7-8
TGTGCCAGCAGCTTAATATTGGAGCAGCCCCAGCATTTT
CASSLILEQPQHF
>TRBJ1-4|.|.|TRBV5-1
TGCGCCAGCAGTTTTACAGGGATCAAAGGTGAAAAACTGTTTTTT
CASSFTGIKGEKLFF
>TRBJ2-3|.|.|TRBV5-1
TGCGCCAGCAGCCCCGGCTCCTCTTCCCGCACAGATACGCAGTATTTT
CASSPGSSSRTDTQYF
>TRBJ2-5|.|.|TRBV7-9
TGTGCCAGCAGCTTGAAAGCGGGACACGGGGAGACCCAGTACTTC
CASSLKAGHGETQYF
>TRBJ1-2|.|.|TRBV19
TGTGCCAGTAGTTCTCACAGGGCTCCGGGCTATGGCTACACCTTC
CASSSHRAPGYGYTF
>TRBJ2-3|TRBD2|.|TRBV6-4
TGTGCCAGCAGTGAAACTAGCGGGGGGGCCTCAGATACGCAGTATTTT
CASSETSGGASDTQYF
>TRBJ2-7|.|.|TRBV28
TGTGCCAGCAGAACCGGTGGGGTCCCCGAGCAGTACTTC
CASRTGGVPEQYF
>TRBJ2-1|TRBD2|.|TRBV5-1
TGCGCCAGCAGCCCGGCGGGGGGCTCCTACAATGAGCAGTTCTTC
CASSPAGGSYNEQFF
>TRBJ1-1|.|few|TRBV4-1
TGCGCCAGCAGCCAAGGTTGGCGGGGCACTGAAGCTTTCTTT
CASSQGWRGTEAFF
>TRBJ1-2|TRBD1|.|TRBV6-5
TGTGCCAGCAAGCGGGGGGGACAGGGGAGTTTTGGCTACACCTTC
CASKRGGQGSFGYTF
>TRBJ1-1|.|.|TRBV13
TGTGCCAGCAGCGACCGACAAGTTGGGATGAACACTGAAGCTTTCTTT
CASSDRQVGMNTEAFF
>TRBJ1-1|TRBD1|.|TRBV12-5
TGTGCTAGTGGTTGGGAATGGGACAGAACCTCCATGAACACTGAAGCTTTCTTT
CASGWEWDRTSMNTEAFF
>TRBJ2-1|TRBD2|.|TRBV9
TGTGCCAGCAGCGGTTTAGCGGGGGGGAGTAATGAGCAGTTCTTC
CASSGLAGGSNEQFF
>TRBJ1-2|.|.|TRBV7-9
TGTGCCAGCAGCATAGATCATGGCTACACCTTC
CASSIDHGYTF
>TRBJ2-3|.|.|TRBV7-2
TGTGCCAGCAGCCCGCAAGTCGGGGGAGATACGCAGTATTTT
CASSPQVGGDTQYF
>TRBJ2-2|TRBD2|.|TRBV5-1
TGCGCCAGCAGCAGCGGGGGTGTCCCCGGGGAGCTGTTTTTT
CASSSGGVPGELFF
>TRBJ1-5|.|.|TRBV19
TGTGCCAGTAAGATAGGGGGGGAGCCCCAGCATTTT
CASKIGGEPQHF
>TRBJ2-2|.|once|TRBV5-1
TGCGCCAGCAGCTCGCAGGGAGGCGGGGAGCTGTTTTTT
CASSSQGGGELFF
>TRBJ1-2|.|.|TRBV5-1
TGCGCCAGCAGCCCACAGCCGGAGAACTATGGCTACACCTTC
CASSPQPENYGYTF